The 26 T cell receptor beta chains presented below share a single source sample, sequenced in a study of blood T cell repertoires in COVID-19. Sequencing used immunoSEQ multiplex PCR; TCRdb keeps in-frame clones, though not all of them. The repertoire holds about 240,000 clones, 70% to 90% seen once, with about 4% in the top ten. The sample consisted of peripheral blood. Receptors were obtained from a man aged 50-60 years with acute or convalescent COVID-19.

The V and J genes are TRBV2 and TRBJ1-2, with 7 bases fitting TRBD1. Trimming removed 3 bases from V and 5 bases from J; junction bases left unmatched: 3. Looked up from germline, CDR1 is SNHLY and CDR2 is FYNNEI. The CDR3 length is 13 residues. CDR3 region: CASSEGQFYGYTF. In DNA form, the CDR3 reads TGTGCCAGCAGTGAGGGACAGTTTTATGGCTACACCTTC.

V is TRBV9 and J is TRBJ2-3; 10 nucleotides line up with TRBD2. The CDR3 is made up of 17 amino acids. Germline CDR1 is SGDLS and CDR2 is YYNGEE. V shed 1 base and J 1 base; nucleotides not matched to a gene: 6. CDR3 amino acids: CASSVSIAGGGTDTQYF. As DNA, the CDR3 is TGTGCCAGCAGCGTATCTATAGCGGGAGGAGGCACAGATACGCAGTATTTT.

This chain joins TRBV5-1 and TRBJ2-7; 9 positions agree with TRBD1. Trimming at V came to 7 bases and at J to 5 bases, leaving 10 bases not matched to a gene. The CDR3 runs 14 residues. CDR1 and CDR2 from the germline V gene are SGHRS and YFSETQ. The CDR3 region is CASLAGTGSNEQYF. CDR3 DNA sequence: TGCGCCAGCTTGGCCGGGACAGGGAGTAACGAGCAGTACTTC.

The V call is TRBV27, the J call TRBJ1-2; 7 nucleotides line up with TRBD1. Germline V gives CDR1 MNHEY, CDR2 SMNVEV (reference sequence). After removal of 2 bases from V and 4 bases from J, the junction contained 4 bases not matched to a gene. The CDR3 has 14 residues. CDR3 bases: TGTGCCAGCAGTTTACTGGGACAGCCCTATGGCTACACCTTC. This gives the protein CASSLLGQPYGYTF.

DNA for the CDR3: TGTGCCAGCAGCACCAGGGGGACCTACGAGCAGTACTTC. Its protein is CASSTRGTYEQYF. The chain uses TRBV7-6 and TRBJ2-7; 7 nucleotides agree with TRBD1. The germline V gene has CDR1 SGHVS and CDR2 FNYEAQ. V lost 5 bases and J lost 2; bases outside the gene matches: 3. There are 13 residues in the CDR3.

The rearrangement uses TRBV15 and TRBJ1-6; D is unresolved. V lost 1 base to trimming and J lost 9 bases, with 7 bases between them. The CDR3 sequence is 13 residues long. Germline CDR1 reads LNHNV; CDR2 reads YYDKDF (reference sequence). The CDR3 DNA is TGTGCCACCAGCAGAGTCGGGGTTTCACCCCTCCACTTT. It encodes CATSRVGVSPLHF. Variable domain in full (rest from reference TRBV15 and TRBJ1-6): DAMVIQNPRYQVTQFGKPVTLSCSQTLNHNVMYWYQQKSSQAPKLLFHYYDKDFNNEADTPDNFQSRRPNTSFCFLDIRSPGLGDTAMYLCATSRVGVSPLHFGNGTRLTVT.

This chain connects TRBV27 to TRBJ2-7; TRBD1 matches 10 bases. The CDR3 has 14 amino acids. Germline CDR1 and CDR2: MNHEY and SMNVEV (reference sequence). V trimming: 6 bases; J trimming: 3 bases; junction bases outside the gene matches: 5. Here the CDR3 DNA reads TGTGCCAGCAGCCCGGACAGGGGGGTCTACGAGCAGTACTTC. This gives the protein CASSPDRGVYEQYF.

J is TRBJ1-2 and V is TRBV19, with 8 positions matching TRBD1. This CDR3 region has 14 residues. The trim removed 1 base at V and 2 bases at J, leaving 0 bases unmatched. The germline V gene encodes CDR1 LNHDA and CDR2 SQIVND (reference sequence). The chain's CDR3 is CASSIGQGNYGYTF. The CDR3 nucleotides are TGTGCCAGTAGTATAGGACAGGGGAACTATGGCTACACCTTC.

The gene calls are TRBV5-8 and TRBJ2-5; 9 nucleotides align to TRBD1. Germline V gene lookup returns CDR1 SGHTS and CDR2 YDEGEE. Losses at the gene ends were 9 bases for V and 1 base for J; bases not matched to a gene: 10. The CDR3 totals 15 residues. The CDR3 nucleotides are TGTGCCACCTCAGGGGGACAGGGATTCCAAGAGACCCAGTACTTC. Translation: CATSGGQGFQETQYF.

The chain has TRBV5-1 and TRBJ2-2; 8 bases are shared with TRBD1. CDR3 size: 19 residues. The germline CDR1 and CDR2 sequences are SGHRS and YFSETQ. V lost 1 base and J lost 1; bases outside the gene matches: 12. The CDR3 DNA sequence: TGCGCCAGCAGCTTGCGATGGGCTCCCGGGACAGGGAACACCGGGGAGCTGTTTTTT. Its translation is CASSLRWAPGTGNTGELFF.

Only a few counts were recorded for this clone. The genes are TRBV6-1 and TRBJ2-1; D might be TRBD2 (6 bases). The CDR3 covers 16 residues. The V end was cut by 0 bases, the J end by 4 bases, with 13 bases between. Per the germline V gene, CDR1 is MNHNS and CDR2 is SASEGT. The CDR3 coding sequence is TGTGCCAGCAGTGAAGCGGGCGGAGGGAGTTACAATGAGCAGTTCTTC. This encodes CASSEAGGGSYNEQFF.

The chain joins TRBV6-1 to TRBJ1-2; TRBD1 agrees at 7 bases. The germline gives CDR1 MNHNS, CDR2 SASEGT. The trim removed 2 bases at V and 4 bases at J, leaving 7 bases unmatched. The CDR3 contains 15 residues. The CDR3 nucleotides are TGTGCCAGCAGTGAAATAGGCGCAGGGGGCTATGGCTACACCTTC. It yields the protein CASSEIGAGGYGYTF.

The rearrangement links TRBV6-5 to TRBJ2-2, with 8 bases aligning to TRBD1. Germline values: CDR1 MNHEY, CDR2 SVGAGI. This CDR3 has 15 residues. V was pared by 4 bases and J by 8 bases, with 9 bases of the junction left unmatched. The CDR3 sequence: CASSFRDRLEGELFF. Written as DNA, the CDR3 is TGTGCCAGCAGTTTCCGGGACAGGCTAGAGGGGGAGCTGTTTTTT.

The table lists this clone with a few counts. The CDR3 region is CASSLSTGGRAGTRTQYF. Here the CDR3 DNA reads TGTGCCAGCAGCTTAAGTACAGGAGGGAGAGCGGGGACCCGTACGCAGTATTTT. The J gene is TRBJ2-3, the V gene TRBV7-3; 7 bases are a match to TRBD2. The junction had 18 bases not matched to a gene; V was cut back by 1 base and J by 8 bases. This CDR3 spans 18 amino acids. CDR1 SGHTA and CDR2 FQGTGA come from the germline V gene.

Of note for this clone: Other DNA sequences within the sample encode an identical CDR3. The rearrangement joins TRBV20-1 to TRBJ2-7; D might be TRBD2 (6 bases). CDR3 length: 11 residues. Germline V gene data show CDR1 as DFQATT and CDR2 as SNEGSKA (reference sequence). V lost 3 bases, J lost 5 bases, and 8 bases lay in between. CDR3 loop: CSASSGHEQYF. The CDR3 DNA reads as TGCAGTGCTAGTAGCGGCCACGAGCAGTACTTC.

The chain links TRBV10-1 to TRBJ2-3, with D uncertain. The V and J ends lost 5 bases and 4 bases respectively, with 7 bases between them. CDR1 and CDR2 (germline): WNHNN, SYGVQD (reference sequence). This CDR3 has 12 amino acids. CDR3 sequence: CASSSEADTQYF. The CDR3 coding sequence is TGCGCCAGCAGTTCTGAGGCAGATACGCAGTATTTT.

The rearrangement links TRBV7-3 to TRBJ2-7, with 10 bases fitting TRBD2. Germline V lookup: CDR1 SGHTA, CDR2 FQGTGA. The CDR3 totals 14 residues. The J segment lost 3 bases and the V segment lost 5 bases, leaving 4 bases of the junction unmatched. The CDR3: CASSLLAGDYEQYF. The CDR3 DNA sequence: TGTGCCAGCAGCCTGCTAGCGGGAGACTACGAGCAGTACTTC. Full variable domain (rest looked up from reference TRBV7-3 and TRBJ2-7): GAGVSQTPSNKVTEKGKYVELRCDPISGHTALYWYRQSLGQGPEFLIYFQGTGAADDSGLPNDRFFAVRPEGSVSTLKIQRTERGDSAVYLCASSLLAGDYEQYFGPGTRLTVT.

This CDR3 reads CATSDRPGRGTTEAFF. CDR3 bases: TGTGCCACCAGTGACCGGCCGGGCCGAGGGACAACTGAAGCTTTCTTT. The rearrangement links TRBV24-1 to TRBJ1-1; tentatively, D is TRBD1 (6 bases). V was clipped by 4 bases and J by 5 bases, with 19 bases between them. Looked up from germline, CDR1 is KGHDR and CDR2 is SFDVKD. The CDR3 sequence is 16 residues long.

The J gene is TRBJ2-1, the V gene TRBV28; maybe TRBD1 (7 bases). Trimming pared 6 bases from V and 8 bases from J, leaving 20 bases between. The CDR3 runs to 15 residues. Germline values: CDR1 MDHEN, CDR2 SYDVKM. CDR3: CASRGGGSGVHEQFF. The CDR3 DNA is TGTGCCAGCAGAGGGGGCGGATCGGGAGTCCATGAGCAGTTCTTC.

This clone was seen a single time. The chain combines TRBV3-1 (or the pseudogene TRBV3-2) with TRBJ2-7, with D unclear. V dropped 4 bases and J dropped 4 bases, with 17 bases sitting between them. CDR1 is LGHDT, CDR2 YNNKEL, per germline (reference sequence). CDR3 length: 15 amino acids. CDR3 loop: CASSRTSSANYEQYF. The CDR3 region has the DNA TGTGCCAGCAGCCGCACCTCCTCCGCTAATTACGAGCAGTACTTC.

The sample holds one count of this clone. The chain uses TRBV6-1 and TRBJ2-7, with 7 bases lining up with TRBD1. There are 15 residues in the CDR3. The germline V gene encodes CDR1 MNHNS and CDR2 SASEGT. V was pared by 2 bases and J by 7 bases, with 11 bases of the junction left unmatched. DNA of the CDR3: TGTGCCAGCAGTGAAAGGAGACAGGGTCCGGAAGAGCAGTACTTC. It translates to CASSERRQGPEEQYF.

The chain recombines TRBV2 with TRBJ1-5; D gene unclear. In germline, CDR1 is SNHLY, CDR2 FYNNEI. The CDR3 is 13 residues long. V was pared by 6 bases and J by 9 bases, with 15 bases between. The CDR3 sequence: CASRLTRERPQHF. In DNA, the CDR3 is TGTGCCAGCAGACTTACGAGGGAGAGGCCCCAGCATTTT.

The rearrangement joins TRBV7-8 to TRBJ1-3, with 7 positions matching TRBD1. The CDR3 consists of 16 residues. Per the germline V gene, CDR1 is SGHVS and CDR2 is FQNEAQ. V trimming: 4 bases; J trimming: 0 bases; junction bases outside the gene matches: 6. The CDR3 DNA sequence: TGTGCCAGCAGCTCGAAACAGGGGTTCTCTGGAAACACCATATATTTT. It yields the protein CASSSKQGFSGNTIYF.

CDR3 loop: CASSLRDQGALRGYTF. Written as DNA, the CDR3 is TGTGCCAGCAGCTTGCGTGATCAGGGGGCCCTACGGGGCTACACCTTC. J is TRBJ1-2 and V is TRBV7-8, with 8 bases that match TRBD1. Germline-derived CDR1 and CDR2 are SGHVS and FQNEAQ. V lost 3 bases to trimming and J lost 8 bases; unmatched junction nucleotides: 14. The CDR3 is 16 amino acids.

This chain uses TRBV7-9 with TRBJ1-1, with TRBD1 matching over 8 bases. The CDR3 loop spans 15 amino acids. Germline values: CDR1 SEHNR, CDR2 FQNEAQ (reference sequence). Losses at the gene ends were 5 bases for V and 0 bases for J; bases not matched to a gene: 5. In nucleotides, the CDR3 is TGTGCCAGCAGCAAGGACAGGGCTTTGAACACTGAAGCTTTCTTT. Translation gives CASSKDRALNTEAFF.

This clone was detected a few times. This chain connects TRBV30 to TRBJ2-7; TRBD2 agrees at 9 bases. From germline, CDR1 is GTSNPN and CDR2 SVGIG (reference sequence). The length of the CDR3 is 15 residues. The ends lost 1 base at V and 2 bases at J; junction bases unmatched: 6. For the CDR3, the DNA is TGTGCCTGGAGTGGGGGACTAGCAGGGCCCTACGAGCAGTACTTC. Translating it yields CAWSGGLAGPYEQYF.